One and the same sample provided the 12 T cell receptor beta chains below, sequenced in a study of tumor-infiltrating lymphocytes in localized non-small cell lung cancer. Sequencing was performed with immunoSEQ multiplex PCR; in TCRdb, only in-frame clones are kept and a portion is missing. The repertoire holds 11,000 to 15,000 clones, roughly 70% seen once, with approximately 20% in the top ten. Specimen: uninvolved lung tissue not adjacent to the tumor. The receptors derive from a human donor with non-small cell lung cancer.

This clone was seen a handful of times. The V gene is TRBV19, the J gene TRBJ1-4; TRBD1 is a possible D gene (5 bases). V lost 5 bases, J lost 8 bases, and 15 bases lay in between. The CDR3 runs 14 residues. Germline CDR1 is LNHDA and CDR2 is SQIVND (reference sequence). This CDR3 is CASSFREGNEKLFF. The DNA of the CDR3 is TGTGCCAGTAGTTTCAGGGAAGGTAACGAAAAACTGTTTTTT.

V is TRBV7-2 and J is TRBJ1-5, with unresolved D. The germline V gene has CDR1 SGHTA and CDR2 FQGNSA. V was clipped by 6 bases and J by 2 bases, with 14 bases between them. The CDR3 contains 15 residues. CDR3: CASRLDGFGNQPQHF. In DNA form, the CDR3 reads TGTGCCAGCAGACTGGACGGGTTCGGCAATCAGCCCCAGCATTTT.

The rearrangement joins TRBV11-3 to TRBJ2-2, with D possibly called TRBD1 or TRBD2 (5 bases each). CDR1 and CDR2 (germline): SGHNT, YENEEA. Trimming took 4 bases from V and 7 from J, leaving 16 bases between them. The CDR3 covers 15 residues. The CDR3 nucleotides are TGTGCCAGCAGCTCGCAGGGAATTGCGGGCGGGGAGCTGTTTTTT. It is translated as CASSSQGIAGGELFF.

This clone was detected only once. V and J are TRBV6-4 and TRBJ2-3; no reliable D call. Germline V gene data show CDR1 as MRHNA and CDR2 as SNTAGT. Between the trimmed V and J ends, which lost 6 bases and 1 base, there was a span of 11 bases. The CDR3 totals 14 residues. CDR3 DNA: TGTGCCAGCAGCGCCGAGACTGGCACAGATACGCAGTATTTT. Its translation is CASSAETGTDTQYF.

The rearrangement joins TRBV10-1 to TRBJ2-3; D may be TRBD2 (5 bases). Per the germline V gene, CDR1 is WNHNN and CDR2 is SYGVQD (reference sequence). V lost 2 bases and J 3 bases, leaving 9 bases between the germline ends. The CDR3 has 14 amino acids. The CDR3 sequence is CASSERSVTDTQYF. As DNA, the CDR3 is TGCGCCAGCAGTGAGCGTAGCGTGACAGATACGCAGTATTTT.

This clone was detected a few times. The chain uses TRBV28 and TRBJ1-5; D not certain. This CDR3 region has 14 residues. The germline V gene encodes CDR1 MDHEN and CDR2 SYDVKM. Trimming pared 3 bases from V and 8 bases from J, leaving 14 bases between. CDR3 sequence: CASSFSDLKEPQHF. The CDR3 coding sequence is TGTGCCAGCAGTTTCTCCGACCTCAAGGAGCCCCAGCATTTT.

This clone was observed a few times. The chain has TRBV7-2 and TRBJ2-6; TRBD1 agrees at 8 bases. Germline assignment: CDR1 SGHTA and CDR2 FQGNSA. V was pared by 5 bases and J by 0 bases, with 6 bases of the junction left unmatched. CDR3 length: 17 amino acids. The CDR3 loop reads CASSTGQALSGANVLTF. CDR3 bases: TGTGCCAGCAGCACGGGACAGGCCCTCTCTGGGGCCAACGTCCTGACTTTC.

V and J are TRBV28 and TRBJ2-7; D ambiguous. V was trimmed by 4 bases and J by 0 bases, leaving 19 bases between them. CDR3 size: 17 residues. CDR1 and CDR2 from the germline V gene are MDHEN and SYDVKM. DNA for the CDR3: TGTGCCAGCAGTTCACAACCCTGGGCCCATTCCTCCTACGAGCAGTACTTC. Translating gives CASSSQPWAHSSYEQYF.

The chain employs TRBV6-1 and TRBJ2-7; no reliable D call. This CDR3 region has 13 residues. The V gene's germline CDR1 is MNHNS and CDR2 SASEGT. Trimming removed 4 bases from V and 5 bases from J, with 12 bases in between. The chain's CDR3 is CASSVRPGDEQYF. In DNA, the CDR3 is TGTGCCAGCAGTGTTCGACCCGGAGACGAGCAGTACTTC.

The V gene is TRBV7-2, the J gene TRBJ1-1, with TRBD1 matching over 7 bases. V gave up 5 bases and J gave up 4 bases; unmatched junction bases: 7. In germline, CDR1 is SGHTA, CDR2 FQGNSA. This CDR3 contains 14 residues. CDR3 in amino acids: CASSRRTGSTEAFF. DNA for the CDR3: TGTGCCAGCAGCCGAAGGACAGGTTCCACTGAAGCTTTCTTT.

This clone was detected only a few times. The chain is built from TRBV5-6 and TRBJ2-3, with D unresolved. The CDR3 has 13 residues. The germline V gene encodes CDR1 SGHDT and CDR2 YYEEEE. V lost 1 base to trimming and J lost 8 bases, with 11 bases between them. CDR3 DNA sequence: TGTGCCAGCAGCTTGTTGGAGCTGCCTACGCAGTATTTT. Its translation: CASSLLELPTQYF.

J is TRBJ2-5 and V is TRBV30; 14 nucleotides align to TRBD2. CDR1 and CDR2 (germline): GTSNPN, SVGIG (reference sequence). V shed 5 bases and J 4 bases; nucleotides not matched to a gene: 3. The CDR3 runs 14 residues. This CDR3 reads CAWETSGRVETQYF. Written as DNA, the CDR3 is TGTGCCTGGGAGACTAGCGGGAGGGTAGAGACCCAGTACTTC.